The 7 T cell receptor beta chains presented below share a single source sample, sequenced in a study of cytomegalovirus exposure and HLA in healthy donors. In the PCR, 60 Vbeta and 13 Jbeta primers were used. Sequencing was performed with immunoSEQ multiplex PCR; in TCRdb, only in-frame clones are kept and a portion is missing. The top ten hold 1.2% of the sample, which has approximately 100,000 clones, around 68% seen once. Sequencing was done on a sample of PBMCs. These receptors were obtained from a female donor in good health and CMV-seronegative.

The rearrangement links TRBV30 to TRBJ2-3; 8 positions agree with TRBD1. There are 14 residues in the CDR3. Per the germline V gene, CDR1 is GTSNPN and CDR2 is SVGIG (reference sequence). J lost 3 bases, V lost 0 bases, and 2 bases had no gene match. CDR3 bases: TGTGCCTGGAGTGTGGGACAGGCGACAGATACGCAGTATTTT. It yields the protein CAWSVGQATDTQYF.

J is TRBJ1-1 and V is TRBV7-9; D is uncertain. V lost 5 bases to trimming and J lost 4 bases, with 17 bases between them. The CDR3 extends over 15 amino acids. The germline V gene has CDR1 SEHNR and CDR2 FQNEAQ (reference sequence). CDR3 in amino acids: CASSHPHGILTEAFF. In DNA form, the CDR3 reads TGTGCCAGCAGCCACCCACACGGGATCCTCACTGAAGCTTTCTTT.

This clone was detected a few times. CDR3 in amino acids: CASTKGGLNTGELFF. CDR3 nucleotide sequence: TGTGCCAGCACCAAAGGAGGTCTTAACACCGGGGAGCTGTTTTTT. The chain couples TRBV6-1 to TRBJ2-2; D might be TRBD2 (5 bases). Germline V CDR1 and CDR2: MNHNS, SASEGT. The CDR3 runs 15 residues. The germline V and J ends were trimmed by 7 bases and 2 bases, with 14 bases remaining between them.

This clone was seen only a few times. V gene TRBV7-9 combines with J gene TRBJ1-1; D is perhaps TRBD1 (5 bases). This CDR3 is 13 amino acids long. Germline values: CDR1 SEHNR, CDR2 FQNEAQ (reference sequence). V was trimmed by 4 bases and J by 5 bases, leaving 11 bases between them. The CDR3: CASSSTGRTEAFF. The CDR3 coding sequence is TGTGCCAGCAGCTCCACAGGAAGGACTGAAGCTTTCTTT.

The chain employs TRBV1 and TRBJ2-3; the table's D call TRBD2 went unverified against the DNA. TRBV1 is marked as a pseudogene. The CDR3 sequence is 17 residues long. The DNA of the CDR3 is TGCACCAGCAGCCAATATGTGCCTAGCGGGGCAACAGATACGCAGTATTTT. As protein: CTSSQYVPSGATDTQYF.

This sequence joins TRBV2 and TRBJ1-5; D gene ambiguous. There are 15 residues in the CDR3. Germline CDR1 SNHLY, CDR2 FYNNEI. V shed 6 bases and J shed 4 bases, with 16 bases lying between them. The CDR3 DNA sequence: TGTGCCAGCAGCCTCTCCGGCCTCGGGAATCAGCCCCAGCATTTT. Translation gives CASSLSGLGNQPQHF.

CDR3 protein: CASSPPDRGRTEAFF. In DNA form, the CDR3 reads TGTGCCAGCTCACCACCCGACAGGGGCAGGACTGAAGCTTTCTTT. This chain links TRBV18 with TRBJ1-1, with 8 bases lining up with TRBD1. CDR1 and CDR2 from the germline V gene are KGHSH and LQKENI. V was pared by 0 bases and J by 5 bases, with 5 bases of the junction left unmatched. This CDR3 has 15 residues.